This entry is about one T cell receptor (beta chain). The antigen is not known. One junction end disagrees with the germline gene, perhaps due to a read error. The entry originates in a study of identical twins. Whole-study results and caveats: Models predicted too little out-of-frame TCR alpha sharing in monozygotic twins.

The length of the CDR3 is 11 residues. Germline CDR1 reads SGHRS; CDR2 reads YFSETQ. TCRdb re-called the 5' RACE reads through MiXCR, storing one row per CDR3 protein. The data contain 1,800,000 or so distinct CDR3 sequences, under 35% of them singletons. Material: cord blood. This TCR came from a newborn girl in good health. The rearrangement uses TRBV5-1 and TRBJ1-2, with TRBD1 as a possible D gene (6 bases). The CDR3 coding sequence is TGCGCCGGCAGCGCCAGGGGTGGCTACACCTTC. Translating gives CAGSARGGYTF.